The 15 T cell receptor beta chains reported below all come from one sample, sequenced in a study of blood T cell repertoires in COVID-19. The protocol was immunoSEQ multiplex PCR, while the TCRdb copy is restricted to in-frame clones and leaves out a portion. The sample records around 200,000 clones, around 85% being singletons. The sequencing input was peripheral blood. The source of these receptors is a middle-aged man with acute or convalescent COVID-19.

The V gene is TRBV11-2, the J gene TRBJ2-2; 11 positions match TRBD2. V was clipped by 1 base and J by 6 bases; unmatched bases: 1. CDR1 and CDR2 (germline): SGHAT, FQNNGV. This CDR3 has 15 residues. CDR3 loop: CASSLVAGGPGELFF. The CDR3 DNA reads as TGTGCCAGCAGCTTAGTAGCGGGAGGGCCCGGGGAGCTGTTTTTT.

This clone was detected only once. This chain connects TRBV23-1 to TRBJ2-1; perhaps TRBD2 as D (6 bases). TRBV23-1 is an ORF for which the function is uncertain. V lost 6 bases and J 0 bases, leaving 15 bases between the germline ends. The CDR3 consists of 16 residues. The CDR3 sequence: CASRRRGGRSYNEQFF. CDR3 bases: TGCGCCAGCAGGCGGCGCGGAGGGCGCTCCTACAATGAGCAGTTCTTC.

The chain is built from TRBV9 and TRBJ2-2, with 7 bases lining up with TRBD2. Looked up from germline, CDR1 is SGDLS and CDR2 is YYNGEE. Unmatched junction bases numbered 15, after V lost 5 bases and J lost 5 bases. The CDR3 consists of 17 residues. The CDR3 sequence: CASRAGMRGSLTGELFF. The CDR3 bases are TGTGCCAGCAGAGCGGGGATGCGGGGCTCGCTGACCGGGGAGCTGTTTTTT.

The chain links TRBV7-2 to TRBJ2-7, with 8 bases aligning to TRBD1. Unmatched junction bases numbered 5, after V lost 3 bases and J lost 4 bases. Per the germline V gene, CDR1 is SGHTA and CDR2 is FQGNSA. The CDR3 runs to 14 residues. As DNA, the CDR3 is TGTGCCAGCAGCTTCGGACAGGGAATTTACGAGCAGTACTTC. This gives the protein CASSFGQGIYEQYF.

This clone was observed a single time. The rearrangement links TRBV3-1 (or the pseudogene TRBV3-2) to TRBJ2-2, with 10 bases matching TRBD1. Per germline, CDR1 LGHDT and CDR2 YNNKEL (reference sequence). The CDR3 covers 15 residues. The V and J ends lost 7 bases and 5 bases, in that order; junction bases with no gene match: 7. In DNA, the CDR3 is TGTGCCAGCACCGAAAGGGGACAGGGGACCGGGGAGCTGTTTTTT. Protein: CASTERGQGTGELFF.

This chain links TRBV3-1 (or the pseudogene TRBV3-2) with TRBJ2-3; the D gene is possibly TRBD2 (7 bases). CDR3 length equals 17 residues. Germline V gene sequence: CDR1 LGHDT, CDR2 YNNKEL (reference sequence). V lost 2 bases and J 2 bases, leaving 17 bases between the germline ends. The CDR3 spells CASSQPARGADTDTQYF. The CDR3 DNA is TGTGCCAGCAGCCAACCCGCCCGGGGGGCGGACACAGATACGCAGTATTTT.

In DNA form, the CDR3 reads TGTGCCAGCAGTGACAGGGTTGTAGCACGCAATCAGCCCCAGCATTTT. This sequence encodes CASSDRVVARNQPQHF. J is TRBJ1-5 and V is TRBV6-1, with D possibly matching TRBD1 (5 bases). V shed 3 bases and J shed 2 bases, with 14 bases lying between them. This CDR3 has 16 amino acids. CDR1 and CDR2 from the germline V gene are MNHNS and SASEGT.

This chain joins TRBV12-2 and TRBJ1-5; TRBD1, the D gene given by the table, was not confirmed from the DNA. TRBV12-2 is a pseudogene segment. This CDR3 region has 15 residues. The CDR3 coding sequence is TGTGCAAGTCGCTTATCGCTGGGGCCCAATCAGCCCCAGCATTTT. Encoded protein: CASRLSLGPNQPQHF.

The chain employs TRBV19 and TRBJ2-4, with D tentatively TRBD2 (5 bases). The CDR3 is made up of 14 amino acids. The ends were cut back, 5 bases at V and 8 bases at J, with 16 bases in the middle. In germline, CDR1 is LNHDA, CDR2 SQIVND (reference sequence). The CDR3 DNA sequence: TGTGCCAGTAGTTCCGTCCCCGGGGTGGACATTCAGTACTTC. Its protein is CASSSVPGVDIQYF.

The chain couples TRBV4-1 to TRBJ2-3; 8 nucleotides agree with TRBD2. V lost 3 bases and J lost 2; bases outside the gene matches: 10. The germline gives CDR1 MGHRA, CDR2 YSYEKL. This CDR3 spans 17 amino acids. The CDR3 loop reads CASSHLSGGRVTDTQYF. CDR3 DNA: TGCGCCAGCAGCCACCTTTCGGGGGGGCGGGTCACAGATACGCAGTATTTT.

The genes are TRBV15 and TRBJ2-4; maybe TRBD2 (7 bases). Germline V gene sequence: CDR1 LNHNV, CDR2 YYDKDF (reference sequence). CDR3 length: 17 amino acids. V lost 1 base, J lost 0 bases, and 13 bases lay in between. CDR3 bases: TGTGCCACCAGCAGAGGGGCGGGGGACATAGCCAAAAACATTCAGTACTTC. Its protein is CATSRGAGDIAKNIQYF. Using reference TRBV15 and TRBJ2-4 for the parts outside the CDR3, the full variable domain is DAMVIQNPRYQVTQFGKPVTLSCSQTLNHNVMYWYQQKSSQAPKLLFHYYDKDFNNEADTPDNFQSRRPNTSFCFLDIRSPGLGDTAMYLCATSRGAGDIAKNIQYFGAGTRLSVL.

CDR3 protein: CASSLWGDTEAFF. Here the CDR3 DNA reads TGCGCCAGCAGCTTGTGGGGGGACACTGAAGCTTTCTTT. The V call is TRBV5-1, the J call TRBJ1-1; D may be TRBD1 (5 bases). Germline values: CDR1 SGHRS, CDR2 YFSETQ. The V and J ends lost 1 base and 3 bases respectively, with 7 bases between them. The CDR3 is 13 residues long.

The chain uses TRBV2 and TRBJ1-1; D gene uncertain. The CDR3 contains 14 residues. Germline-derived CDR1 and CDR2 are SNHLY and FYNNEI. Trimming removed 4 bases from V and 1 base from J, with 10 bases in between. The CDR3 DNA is TGTGCCAGCAGTGGACTAAGACAGAACACTGAAGCTTTCTTT. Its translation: CASSGLRQNTEAFF.

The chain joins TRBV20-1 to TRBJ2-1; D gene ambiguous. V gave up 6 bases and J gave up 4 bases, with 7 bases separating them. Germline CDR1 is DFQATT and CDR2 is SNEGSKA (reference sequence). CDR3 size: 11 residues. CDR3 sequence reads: CSAGRYNEQFF. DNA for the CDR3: TGCAGTGCCGGTCGTTACAATGAGCAGTTCTTC.

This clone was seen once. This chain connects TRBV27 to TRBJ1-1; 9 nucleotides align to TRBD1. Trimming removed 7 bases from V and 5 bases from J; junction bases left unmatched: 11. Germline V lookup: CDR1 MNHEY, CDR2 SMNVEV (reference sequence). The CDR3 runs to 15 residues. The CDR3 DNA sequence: TGTGCCAGCACTAAAGCTGACAGGGGGAATACTGAAGCTTTCTTT. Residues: CASTKADRGNTEAFF.